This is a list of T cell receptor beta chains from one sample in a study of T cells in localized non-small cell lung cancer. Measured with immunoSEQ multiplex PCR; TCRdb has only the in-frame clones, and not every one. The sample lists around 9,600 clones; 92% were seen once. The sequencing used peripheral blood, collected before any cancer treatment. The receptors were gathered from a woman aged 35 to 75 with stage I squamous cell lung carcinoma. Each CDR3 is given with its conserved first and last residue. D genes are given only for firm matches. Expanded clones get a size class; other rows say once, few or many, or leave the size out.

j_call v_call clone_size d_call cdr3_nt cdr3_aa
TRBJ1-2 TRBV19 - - TGTGCCAGTAGTATCTCGGGGTCTAACTATGGCTACACCTTC CASSISGSNYGYTF
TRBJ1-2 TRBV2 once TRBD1 TGTGCCAGCAGTGAGCAGGGGGCTAGCTATGGCTACACCTTC CASSEQGASYGYTF
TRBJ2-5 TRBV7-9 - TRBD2 TGTGCCAGCATGACTTGGGGGGGAGAGACCCAGTACTTC CASMTWGGETQYF
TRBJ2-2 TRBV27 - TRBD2 TGTGCCACACGACTAGCGGGGGAGTGGGCCGGGGAGCTGTTTTTT CATRLAGEWAGELFF
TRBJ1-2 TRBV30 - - TGTGCCTGGGGTGGGGACCAGCCCACTTATGGCTACACCTTC CAWGGDQPTYGYTF
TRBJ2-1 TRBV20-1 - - TGCAGTGCTCGTGATAACAATGAGCAGTTCTTC CSARDNNEQFF
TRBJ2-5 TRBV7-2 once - TGTGCCAGCAGCTTGGGGCAACCGAGGGGAGAGACCCAGTACTTC CASSLGQPRGETQYF
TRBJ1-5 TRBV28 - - TGTGCCAGCAGTTGGATCGACAATCAGCCCCAGCATTTT CASSWIDNQPQHF
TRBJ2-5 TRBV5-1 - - TGCGCCAGCAGCTTGAGGGGGGCCTTCGAGGAGACCCAGTACTTC CASSLRGAFEETQYF
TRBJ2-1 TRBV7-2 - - TGTGCCAGCAGCTTGGGGGGCGAAACTGAGCAGTTCTTC CASSLGGETEQFF
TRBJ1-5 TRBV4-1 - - TGCGCCAGCAGCCAATTCGCCATCAGCAATCAGCCCCAGCATTTT CASSQFAISNQPQHF
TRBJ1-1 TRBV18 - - TGTGCCAGCTCACCTGATCGGGGGAACACTGAAGCTTTCTTT CASSPDRGNTEAFF
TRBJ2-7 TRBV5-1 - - TGCGCCAGCAGCTTGGCGACGGTGGGCTCCTACGAGCAGTACTTC CASSLATVGSYEQYF
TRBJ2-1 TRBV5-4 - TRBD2 TGTGCCAGCAGCTTAAAGACTAGCGGTTTAGGCGATGAGCAGTTCTTC CASSLKTSGLGDEQFF
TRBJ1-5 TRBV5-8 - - TGTGCCAGCAGCATAACGGGACAAGCCAATCAGCCCCAGCATTTT CASSITGQANQPQHF
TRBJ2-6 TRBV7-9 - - TGTGCCAGCAGTCTGAGGGCCAACGTCCTGACTTTC CASSLRANVLTF
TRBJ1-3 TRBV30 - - TGTGCCTGGAGTCCCCTGATCACAGGGTCTGGAAACACCATATATTTT CAWSPLITGSGNTIYF
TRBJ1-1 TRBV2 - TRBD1 TGTGCCAGCAAAGACAGGGTGGGCCTCGCCACTGAAGCTTTCTTT CASKDRVGLATEAFF
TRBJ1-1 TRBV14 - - TGTGCCAGCAGCCTGACGGGGAACACTGAAGCTTTCTTT CASSLTGNTEAFF
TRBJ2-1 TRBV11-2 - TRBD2 TGTGCCAGCAGCTTATCGGGGGGGGCTATTGAGCAGTTCTTC CASSLSGGAIEQFF
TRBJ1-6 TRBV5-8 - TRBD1 TGTGCCAGCAGCCTCGGGACAGCCAGAGATTCACCCCTCCACTTT CASSLGTARDSPLHF